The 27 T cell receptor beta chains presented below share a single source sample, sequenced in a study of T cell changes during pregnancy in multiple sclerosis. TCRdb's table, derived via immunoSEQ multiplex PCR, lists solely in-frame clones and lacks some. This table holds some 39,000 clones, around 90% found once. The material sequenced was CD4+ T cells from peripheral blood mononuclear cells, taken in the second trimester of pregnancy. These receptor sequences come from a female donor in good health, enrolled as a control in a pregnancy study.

The CDR3 here is CASRPVESGEYNEQFF. The CDR3 nucleotides read TGCGCCAGCAGACCAGTGGAGAGCGGGGAATACAATGAGCAGTTCTTC. V usage is TRBV5-1 and J usage is TRBJ2-1; the match to TRBD2 covers 7 bases. V lost 5 bases to trimming and J lost 4 bases; unmatched junction nucleotides: 12. The V gene's germline CDR1 is SGHRS and CDR2 YFSETQ. The CDR3 consists of 16 residues.

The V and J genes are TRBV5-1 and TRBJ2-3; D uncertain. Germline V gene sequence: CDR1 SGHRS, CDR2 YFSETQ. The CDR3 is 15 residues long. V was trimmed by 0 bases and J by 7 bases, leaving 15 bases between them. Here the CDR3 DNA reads TGCGCCAGCAGCTTGGGGCAAACACCACAAAATACGCAGTATTTT. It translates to CASSLGQTPQNTQYF.

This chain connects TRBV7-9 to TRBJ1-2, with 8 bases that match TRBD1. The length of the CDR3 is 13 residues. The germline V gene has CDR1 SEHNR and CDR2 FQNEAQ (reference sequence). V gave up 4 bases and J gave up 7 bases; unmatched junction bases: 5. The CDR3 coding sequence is TGTGCCAGCAGCTCACAGGGGGAGGGTGGCTACACCTTC. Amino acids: CASSSQGEGGYTF.

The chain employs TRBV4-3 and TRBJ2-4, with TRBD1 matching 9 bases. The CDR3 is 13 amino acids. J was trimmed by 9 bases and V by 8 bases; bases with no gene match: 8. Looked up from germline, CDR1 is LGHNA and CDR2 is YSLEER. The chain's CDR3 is CASSFGQGSIQYF. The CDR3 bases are TGCGCCAGCTCGTTTGGACAGGGGAGCATTCAGTACTTC.

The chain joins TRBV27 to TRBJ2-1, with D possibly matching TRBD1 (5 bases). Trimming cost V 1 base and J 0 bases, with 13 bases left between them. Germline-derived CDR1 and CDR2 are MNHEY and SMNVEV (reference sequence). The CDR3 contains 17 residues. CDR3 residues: CASSLLGPRSSYNEQFF. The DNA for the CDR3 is TGTGCCAGCAGTTTATTGGGGCCCAGGAGCTCCTACAATGAGCAGTTCTTC.

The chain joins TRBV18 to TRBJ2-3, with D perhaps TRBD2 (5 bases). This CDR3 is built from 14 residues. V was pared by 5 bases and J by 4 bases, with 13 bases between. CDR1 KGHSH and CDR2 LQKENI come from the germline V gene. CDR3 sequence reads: CASSYAGISDTQYF. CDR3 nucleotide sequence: TGTGCCAGCTCATATGCGGGTATCTCAGATACGCAGTATTTT.

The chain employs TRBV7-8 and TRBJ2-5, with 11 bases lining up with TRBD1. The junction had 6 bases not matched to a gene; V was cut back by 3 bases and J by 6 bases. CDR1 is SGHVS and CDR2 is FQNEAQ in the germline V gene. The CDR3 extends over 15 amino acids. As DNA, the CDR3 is TGTGCCAGCAGCTTTAGAGGGGACAGGGGGAAGACCCAGTACTTC. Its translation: CASSFRGDRGKTQYF.

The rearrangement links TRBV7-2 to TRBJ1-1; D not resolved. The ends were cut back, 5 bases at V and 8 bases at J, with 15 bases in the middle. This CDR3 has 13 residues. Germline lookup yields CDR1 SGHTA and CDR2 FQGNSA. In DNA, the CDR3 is TGTGCCAGCAGCCCCCCCTGGGCTTGGGAAGCTTTCTTT. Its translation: CASSPPWAWEAFF.

The CDR3 here is CAWSVRGGTDTQYF. As DNA, the CDR3 is TGTGCCTGGAGTGTGCGGGGGGGCACAGATACGCAGTATTTT. This chain links TRBV30 with TRBJ2-3; 8 bases match TRBD2. Unmatched junction bases numbered 0, after V lost 0 bases and J lost 1 base. There are 14 residues in the CDR3. CDR1 GTSNPN and CDR2 SVGIG come from the germline V gene (reference sequence).

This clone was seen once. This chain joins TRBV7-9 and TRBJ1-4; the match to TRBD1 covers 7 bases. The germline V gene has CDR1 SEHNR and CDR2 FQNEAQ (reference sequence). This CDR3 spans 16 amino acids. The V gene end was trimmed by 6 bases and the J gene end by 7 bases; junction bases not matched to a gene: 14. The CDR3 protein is CASSLLTGEGGEKLFF. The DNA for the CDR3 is TGTGCCAGCAGTTTACTAACAGGGGAAGGAGGTGAAAAACTGTTTTTT.

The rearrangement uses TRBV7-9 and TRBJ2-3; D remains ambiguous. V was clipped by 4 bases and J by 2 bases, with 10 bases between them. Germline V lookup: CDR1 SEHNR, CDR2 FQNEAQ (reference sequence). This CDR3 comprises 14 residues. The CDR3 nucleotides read TGTGCCAGCAGCTCCCGGTCCGACACAGATACGCAGTATTTT. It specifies CASSSRSDTDTQYF.

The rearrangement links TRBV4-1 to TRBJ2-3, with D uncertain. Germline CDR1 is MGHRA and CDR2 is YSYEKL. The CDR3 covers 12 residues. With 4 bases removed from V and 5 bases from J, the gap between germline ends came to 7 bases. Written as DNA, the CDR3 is TGCGCCAGCAGCCTCTCGGGAGATACGCAGTATTTT. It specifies CASSLSGDTQYF.

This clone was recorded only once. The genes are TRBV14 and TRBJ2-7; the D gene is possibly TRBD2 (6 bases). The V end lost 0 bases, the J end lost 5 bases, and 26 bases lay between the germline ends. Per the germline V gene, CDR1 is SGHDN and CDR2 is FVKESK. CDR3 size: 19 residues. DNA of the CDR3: TGTGCCAGCAGCCAAGATTTAGGCGGGACTGGCCTTTTATATAACGAGCAGTACTTC. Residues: CASSQDLGGTGLLYNEQYF.

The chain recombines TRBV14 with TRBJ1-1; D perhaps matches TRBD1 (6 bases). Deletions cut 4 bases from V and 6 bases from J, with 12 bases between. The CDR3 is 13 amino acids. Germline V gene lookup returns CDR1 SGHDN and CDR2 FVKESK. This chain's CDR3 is CASSPPDSPEAFF. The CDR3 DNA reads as TGTGCCAGCAGCCCTCCGGACAGCCCTGAAGCTTTCTTT.

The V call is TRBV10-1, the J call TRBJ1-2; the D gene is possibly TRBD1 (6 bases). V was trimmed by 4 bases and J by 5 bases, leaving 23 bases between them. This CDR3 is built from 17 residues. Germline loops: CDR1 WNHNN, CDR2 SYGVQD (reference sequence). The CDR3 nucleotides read TGCGCCAGCAGTGTCAACAGGGCGGCCCTTAGGCTGTATGGCTACACCTTC. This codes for CASSVNRAALRLYGYTF.

CDR3 DNA sequence: TGTGCCAGCAGCCTCCAGAATCAGCCCCAGCATTTT. This translates into CASSLQNQPQHF. The chain couples TRBV4-2 to TRBJ1-5; D not resolved. CDR1 is LGHNA and CDR2 is YNFKEQ in the germline V gene. This CDR3 comprises 12 residues. The V and J ends lost 4 bases and 4 bases respectively, with 5 bases between them.

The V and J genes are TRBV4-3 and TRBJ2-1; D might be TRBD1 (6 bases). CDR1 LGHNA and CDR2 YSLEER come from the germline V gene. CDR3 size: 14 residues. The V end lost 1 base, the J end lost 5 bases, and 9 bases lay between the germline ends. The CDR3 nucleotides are TGCGCCAGCAGCCAAGTTAGGACAGACAATGAGCAGTTCTTC. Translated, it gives CASSQVRTDNEQFF.

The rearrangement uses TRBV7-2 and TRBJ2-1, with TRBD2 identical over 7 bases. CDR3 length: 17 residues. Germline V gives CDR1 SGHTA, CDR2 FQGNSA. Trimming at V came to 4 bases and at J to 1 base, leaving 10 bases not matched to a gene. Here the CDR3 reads CASSSTSGGRSYNEQFF. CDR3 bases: TGTGCCAGCAGCTCAACATCGGGGGGACGGTCCTACAATGAGCAGTTCTTC.

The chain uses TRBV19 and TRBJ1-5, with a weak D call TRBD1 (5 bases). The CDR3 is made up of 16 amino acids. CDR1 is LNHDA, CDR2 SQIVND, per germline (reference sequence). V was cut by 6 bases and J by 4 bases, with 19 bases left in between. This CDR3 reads CASSLEGDSGNQPQHF. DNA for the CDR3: TGTGCCAGTAGCCTGGAAGGCGACAGTGGAAATCAGCCCCAGCATTTT.

This CDR3 reads CASSHTGGRVAFF. CDR3 coding DNA: TGTGCCAGCAGCCACACAGGGGGCAGGGTAGCTTTCTTT. V and J are TRBV7-8 and TRBJ1-1; TRBD1 matches 9 bases. V shed 5 bases and J 10 bases; nucleotides not matched to a gene: 8. Per germline, CDR1 SGHVS and CDR2 FQNEAQ. The CDR3 is 13 residues long.

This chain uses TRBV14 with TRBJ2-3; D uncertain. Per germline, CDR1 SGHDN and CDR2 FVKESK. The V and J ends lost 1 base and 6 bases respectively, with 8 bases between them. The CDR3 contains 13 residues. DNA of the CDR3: TGTGCCAGCAGCCAAGGGCTGGGCGATACGCAGTATTTT. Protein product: CASSQGLGDTQYF.

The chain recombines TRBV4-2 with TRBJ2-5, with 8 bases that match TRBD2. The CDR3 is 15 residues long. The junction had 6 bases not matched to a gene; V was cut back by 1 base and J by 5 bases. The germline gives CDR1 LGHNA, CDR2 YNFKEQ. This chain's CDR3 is CASSQGSGGRETQYF. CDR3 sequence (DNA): TGTGCCAGCAGCCAAGGGAGCGGGGGCCGGGAGACCCAGTACTTC.

CDR3 residues: CASSSRTSTLYEQYF. DNA for the CDR3: TGTGCCAGCAGCTCACGGACTAGCACCCTATACGAGCAGTACTTC. The chain has TRBV11-2 and TRBJ2-7; 8 bases align to TRBD2. The CDR3 has 15 amino acids. Looked up from germline, CDR1 is SGHAT and CDR2 is FQNNGV. V was clipped by 4 bases and J by 4 bases; unmatched bases: 9.

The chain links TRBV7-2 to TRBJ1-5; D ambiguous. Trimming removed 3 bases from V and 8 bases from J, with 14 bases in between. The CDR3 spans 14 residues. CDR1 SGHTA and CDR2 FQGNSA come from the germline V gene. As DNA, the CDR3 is TGTGCCAGCAGCTTGGCCTCCACAGCCGAGCCCCAGCATTTT. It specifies CASSLASTAEPQHF.

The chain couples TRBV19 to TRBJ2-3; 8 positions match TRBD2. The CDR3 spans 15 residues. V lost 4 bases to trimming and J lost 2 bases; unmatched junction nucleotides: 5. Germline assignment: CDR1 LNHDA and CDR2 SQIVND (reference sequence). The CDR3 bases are TGTGCCAGTAGTAGAGTAGCGGGGAACACAGATACGCAGTATTTT. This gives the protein CASSRVAGNTDTQYF.

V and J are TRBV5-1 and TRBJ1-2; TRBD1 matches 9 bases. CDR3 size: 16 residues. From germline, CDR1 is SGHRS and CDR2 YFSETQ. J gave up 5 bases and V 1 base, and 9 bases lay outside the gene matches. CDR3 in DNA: TGCGCCAGCAGCTTGCTGCTGGGGACAGGGAAGTATGGCTACACCTTC. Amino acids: CASSLLLGTGKYGYTF.

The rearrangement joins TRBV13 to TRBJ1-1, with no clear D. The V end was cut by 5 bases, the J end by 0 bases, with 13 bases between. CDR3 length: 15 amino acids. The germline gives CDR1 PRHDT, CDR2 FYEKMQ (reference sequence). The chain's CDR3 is CASSQVAGLNTEAFF. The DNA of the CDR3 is TGTGCCAGCAGCCAGGTCGCAGGCCTGAACACTGAAGCTTTCTTT.